The 11 T cell receptor beta chains in this list originate from one sample, sequenced in a study of Ad26.COV2.S vaccination and SARS-CoV-2 variants. The method was immunoSEQ multiplex PCR; TCRdb's version includes in-frame clones alone and lacks a portion of them. The table includes 350,000 to 500,000 clones, 90% detected once. Treatment described: roughly 19 received Ad26.COV2.S at low or high dose, single or two shots; about 5 received placebo; per-sample allocation not given. Sampling occurred on day 63 after the first vaccine or placebo injection. The sequences come from peripheral blood, collected in a trial of Ad26.COV2.S vaccine versus placebo. The receptors stem from a person between 18 and 65 years old who received the Ad26.COV2.S COVID-19 vaccine or a placebo.

This clone has just a few counts. Other DNA sequences within the sample encode an identical CDR3. V is TRBV12-3 or TRBV12-4 and J is TRBJ2-3; D unclear. Trimming shortened V by 6 bases and J by 5 bases, and 3 bases separated the two germline ends. The CDR3 runs 10 residues. The CDR3: CASRGDTQYF. The DNA for the CDR3 is TGTGCCAGCAGGGGAGATACGCAGTATTTT.

DNA of the CDR3: TGTGCCAGCAGTTTGACTAGTCTCAGTGAGCAGTTCTTC. Its translation is CASSLTSLSEQFF. This chain uses TRBV27 with TRBJ2-1, with D perhaps matching TRBD2 (6 bases). Trimming stripped 3 bases from V and 9 bases from J, with 12 bases between. Germline V lookup: CDR1 MNHEY, CDR2 SMNVEV (reference sequence). The CDR3 loop spans 13 amino acids.

This clone showed up just once. The J gene is TRBJ2-1, the V gene TRBV21-1; TRBD1 is the table's D call and was not checked against the DNA. TRBV21-1 is shown as a pseudogene. The CDR3 has 15 residues. CDR3 amino acids: CASSQTGSLDNEQFF. The CDR3 DNA reads as TGTGCCAGCAGCCAGACAGGGTCACTCGACAATGAGCAGTTCTTC.

This chain connects TRBV7-9 to TRBJ2-5; D is undetermined. Germline assignment: CDR1 SEHNR and CDR2 FQNEAQ (reference sequence). This CDR3 is 15 amino acids long. Trimming removed 5 bases from V and 9 bases from J, with 22 bases in between. The DNA of the CDR3 is TGTGCCAGCAGCCCAACGGACCCCTTAGTTGATGCCCAGTACTTC. The encoded protein is CASSPTDPLVDAQYF. The full variable domain, rest sourced from reference TRBV7-9 and TRBJ2-5, is DTGVSQNPRHKITKRGQNVTFRCDPISEHNRLYWYRQTLGQGPEFLTYFQNEAQLEKSRLLSDRFSAERPKGSFSTLEIQRTEQGDSAMYLCASSPTDPLVDAQYFGPGTRLLVL.

The genes are TRBV7-9 and TRBJ1-1; tentatively, D is TRBD1 (5 bases). The germline V and J ends were trimmed by 2 bases and 3 bases, with 10 bases remaining between them. Germline-derived CDR1 and CDR2 are SEHNR and FQNEAQ (reference sequence). The CDR3 totals 14 residues. The CDR3 loop reads CASSLSRVDTEAFF. DNA of the CDR3: TGTGCCAGCAGCTTATCCAGGGTGGACACTGAAGCTTTCTTT.

The V gene is TRBV28, the J gene TRBJ2-7, with TRBD1 identical over 10 bases. Germline V lookup: CDR1 MDHEN, CDR2 SYDVKM. This CDR3 has 14 amino acids. CDR3 DNA: TGTGGGTCAAGTCCGGACAGGGGGATTTACGAGCAGTACTTC. This sequence encodes CGSSPDRGIYEQYF.

The rearrangement uses TRBV6-5 and TRBJ2-1; D remains unclear. The V end lost 2 bases, the J end lost 1 base, and 9 bases lay between the germline ends. Germline V CDR1 and CDR2: MNHEY, SVGAGI. This CDR3 spans 15 amino acids. The CDR3 DNA reads TGTGCCAGCAGTTACGGAGCACCGTCCTACAATGAGCAGTTCTTC. It specifies CASSYGAPSYNEQFF.

V and J are TRBV4-1 and TRBJ2-6; no reliable D call. Per the germline V gene, CDR1 is MGHRA and CDR2 is YSYEKL. This CDR3 is 14 amino acids long. Trimming cost V 2 bases and J 2 bases, with 4 bases left between them. The CDR3 protein is CASSQLTGANVLTF. The CDR3 region has the DNA TGCGCCAGCAGCCAATTAACTGGGGCCAACGTCCTGACTTTC.

Only a few counts were recorded for this clone. This chain connects TRBV7-2 to TRBJ2-1, with D perhaps matching TRBD2 (5 bases). Trimming stripped 3 bases from V and 12 bases from J, with 12 bases between. CDR1 and CDR2 from the germline V gene are SGHTA and FQGNSA. The CDR3 is 12 residues long. As DNA, the CDR3 is TGTGCCAGCAGCTTGAGGAAAGGGAGGCAGTTCTTC. Residues: CASSLRKGRQFF.

This clone appeared once. The chain joins TRBV24-1 to TRBJ2-3, with a possible D match to TRBD1 (7 bases). Trimming shortened V by 4 bases and J by 1 base, and 17 bases separated the two germline ends. The CDR3 loop spans 17 amino acids. From germline, CDR1 is KGHDR and CDR2 SFDVKD. The CDR3 DNA sequence: TGTGCCACCAGTGACCCTGACAGGGAGGCGGGCACAGATACGCAGTATTTT. This encodes CATSDPDREAGTDTQYF.

This chain joins TRBV13 and TRBJ2-7, with TRBD2 identical over 7 bases. CDR3 length: 14 residues. CDR1 and CDR2 (germline): PRHDT, FYEKMQ (reference sequence). Germline trimming cut 4 bases from V and 1 base from J; bases unmatched to any gene: 4. Written as DNA, the CDR3 is TGTGCCAGCAGCTCCGGACTAGTTTCCTACGAGCAGTACTTC. This sequence encodes CASSSGLVSYEQYF.